This T cell receptor (beta chain) was captured in a study of vaccination and CD4 T cells after COVID-19. CDR3 length equals 13 residues. Germline CDR1 reads SGHKS; CDR2 reads YYEKEE (reference sequence). V dropped 1 base and J dropped 1 base, with 5 bases sitting between them. As regards this clonotype: Its target is not known.

Scientists ran DNA taken from cultured CD4+ T cells through the Oncomine TCR Beta short-read assay for sequencing. TCRdb reprocessed the PCR reads with MiXCR, giving one entry per CDR3 protein. The table has roughly 4,200 distinct CDR3 sequences, nearly 35% seen once; the top ten hold 20% to 30%. Specified treatment: approximately 11-day PBMC culture with coronavirus spike peptide pools or control peptides (ViraFEST assay). It was before the COVID-19 pandemic (2011-2018) that the unexposed donor's CD4+ T cells were collected. Sequences were obtained from CD4+ T cells from blood, cultured in vitro. The sequence derives from a human donor in good health. The V call is TRBV5-5, the J call TRBJ1-1; no reliable D call. The chain's CDR3 is CASSLNWNTEAFF. The CDR3 DNA reads TGTGCCAGCAGCTTGAATTGGAACACTGAAGCTTTCTTT.